This T cell receptor beta chain was retrieved from a study of cytomegalovirus exposure and HLA in healthy donors. Across the study: It was reported in a later analysis that the 100 to 150 validation repertoires used the same platform as the approximately 670 first-cohort repertoires.

This CDR3 has 15 residues. V dropped 3 bases and J dropped 3; count of bases not matched to a gene: 5. Germline V CDR1 and CDR2: SGDLS, YYNGEE. Broader study findings: In a later analysis, first-cohort TCR clusters were found to tend to co-occur in the 100 to 150 validation repertoires.

Here immunoSEQ multiplex PCR was the method, and the copy in TCRdb shows in-frame clones only, minus some. The sample records hundreds of thousands of clones, 90% being singletons. Notes on this clone: Its specificity is not known.

This receptor was obtained from a woman aged 25 to 45 in good health and CMV-seronegative. Sample: PBMCs. The chain uses TRBV9 and TRBJ1-5; 8 bases map to TRBD1. Written as DNA, the CDR3 is TGTGCCAGCAGCGAAACAGGGGGATACAATCAGCCCCAGCATTTT. This sequence encodes CASSETGGYNQPQHF.